Detailed here is one T cell receptor (beta chain). This clone was detected only once. No cognate antigen has been identified for it. Base qualities are not recorded, but no much larger clone differs from it by a single base. Donors were healthy HIV-negative adults with no recently reported acute infections or vaccinations. Every donor was a Caucasian adult residing in Nashville, Tennessee, USA. CD4+ T cells were enriched by magnetic negative selection, after which naive cells were positively selected on CD45RA and the negative fraction was taken as the memory subset. Blood was collected by leukapheresis, and PBMCs were isolated by Ficoll-Histopaque density gradient centrifugation and then cryopreserved in liquid nitrogen vapor phase. Analytical flow cytometry was used to check the purity and quantity of each magnetically sorted T cell population. From each sorted fraction, genomic DNA was isolated and quantified by UV absorbance on a Nanodrop 2000c.

Using the deep immunoSEQ assay, multiplex PCR amplified TCR CDR3 regions from genomic DNA. For each cell subset, the extracted genomic DNA was distributed evenly across all wells of several immunoSEQ 96-well plates, and each plate served as one replicate. Each replicate PCR for sorted subsets received roughly 200 ng genomic DNA, equal to 28,000 or so T cell genomes. Purified libraries were measured with a Qubit 3.0 fluorometer, size-checked on a Bioanalyzer 2100, and measured again with the KAPA Library Quantification kit. Each immunoSEQ 96-well plate was sequenced on its own single-read 150-cycle Illumina NextSeq 550 flow cell. From the authors' description of their analysis: Because only junctional sequences without quality scores were contained in the immunoSEQ output, filtering matching that applied to full-length reads could not be performed. Sequences were annotated with PyIR, a Python wrapper for IgBLAST v1.9, and V/J genes and CDR3 were assigned using IMGT germline references. Any read was removed if the V/J assignment was weak (E-value above 1e-6), the CDR3 was missing, or the read contained stop codons, out-of-frame junctions, or ambiguous translated residues. V3J clonotypes were defined as sequences sharing an identical inferred V gene, J gene, and CDR3 amino acid sequence. The percentage overlap between two repertoires was calculated by dividing the number of shared unique clonotypes by the size of the smaller repertoire. Repertoire richness was assessed with RTK rarefaction, the Chao1 estimator, and Recon v2.1 estimates of unobserved clonotypes. Generation probabilities for all TCRbeta clonotypes obtained by the gDNA method from a handful of donors were computed using OLGA. TCRdb holds this immuneACCESS table with in-frame rearrangements only. Some clones are missing; in checked studies, unresolved V genes explain under half, and the rest has no known cause. V and J calls and clone size are given by that table; D and trimming were obtained from the DNA. The sample table contains under 1,100,000 clones; only one count was recorded for around 82% of them. The leading ten clones occupy around 0.61% of the sample.

This specimen comes from a study of shared clonotypes between healthy human individuals (dated by TCRdb to 2020 to 2022). With regard to the full study: A couple of women and a few men aged 18 to 49 years were included in the cohort. For each donor, CD4 naive and CD4 memory were each given three plates, CD8 naive was given two plates, and CD8 memory was given one plate. Blood TCR repertoires of five healthy adults were deeply sequenced to estimate repertoire size and the extent of clonotype sharing between individuals. To increase sequencing depth and limit assay-specific biases, TCR repertoire library preparation and sequencing were carried out by different laboratories using diverse techniques. Leukapheresis yielded between about 0.85 and 10 billion PBMCs per donor. Beyond this particular receptor, the publication reports: Pairwise subsampling indicated that sequencing depth was expected to affect the degree of clonotype sharing among donors. Even with the large sequencing depth, rarefaction of the sorted-subset datasets indicated that sequencing was incomplete. Higher generation probabilities were observed for clonotypes shared by all four sorted-subset donors than for non-shared clonotypes. Sharing across four donors was observed for approximately 4.6% of naive CD4, less than 4% of naive CD8, around 2.5% of memory CD4, and around 0.4% of memory CD8 clonotypes. Naive subsets generally had larger estimated clonotype richness than memory subsets. The genetic and exposure-history diversity represented was limited by the small number of donors. Only blood was sampled, and tissue TCR repertoires likely differ from those in blood.

The cysteine opens and the phenylalanine closes a CDR3 of 13 amino acids. CDR3 DNA is the only sequence kept; it has 39 bases, read in frame from the first base. The germline V gene (reference sequence) sets CDR1 to LNHDA and CDR2 to SQIVND. V is clipped by 6 bases and J by 6 bases, and the sequence between their germline boundaries is 11 bases long. The rearranged segments are TRBV19 and TRBJ2-2; no confident D gene assignment can be made. The specimen sequenced was memory CD4+ T cells from PBMCs. The cell subset or site label of this sample denotes: CD45RA-negative fraction. This receptor was taken from a young man in good health. Some clones in this sample may be carry-over from other donors' samples. The nucleotide sequence reads as follows: TGTGCCAGTAGCTCCCTAGACCCCGGGGAGCTGTTTTTT. It codes for CASSSLDPGELFF.